The 26 T cell receptor beta chains given below trace back to one sample, sequenced in a study of OX40 agonist ivuxolimab in advanced cancers. Data came from immunoSEQ multiplex PCR; TCRdb stores just in-frame clones and leaves some out. This table holds some 72,000 clones, approximately 84% found once. The starting material was CD4+ or CD8+ T cells sorted from blood, obtained in a trial of the OX40 agonist ivuxolimab. The receptors were gathered from an adult with an advanced solid tumor such as melanoma, head and neck, liver or kidney cancer.

This clone occurred once. The rearrangement joins TRBV28 to TRBJ2-2, with D perhaps TRBD1 (6 bases). The CDR3 consists of 15 residues. V shed 7 bases and J shed 1 base, with 13 bases lying between them. Germline values: CDR1 MDHEN, CDR2 SYDVKM. Here the CDR3 DNA reads TGTGCCAGCACCTACCGAGGGGGGAACACCGGGGAGCTGTTTTTT. It specifies CASTYRGGNTGELFF.

The genes are TRBV28 and TRBJ2-2; the D gene is possibly TRBD1 (7 bases). Germline V lookup: CDR1 MDHEN, CDR2 SYDVKM. The CDR3 totals 14 residues. V lost 6 bases and J lost 7, with 15 bases in between. The CDR3 DNA is TGTGCCAGCAGAGGAGGGGGCTCCGGCGGGGAGCTGTTTTTT. It specifies CASRGGGSGGELFF. The entire variable domain, with the rest obtained from reference TRBV28 and TRBJ2-2, is as follows: DVKVTQSSRYLVKRTGEKVFLECVQDMDHENMFWYRQDPGLGLRLIYFSYDVKMKEKGDIPEGYSVSREKKERFSLILESASTNQTSMYLCASRGGGSGGELFFGEGSRLTVL.

The rearrangement uses TRBV2 and TRBJ2-2; the match to TRBD1 covers 8 bases. The CDR3 sequence is 15 residues long. Per germline, CDR1 SNHLY and CDR2 FYNNEI. With 6 bases clipped from V and 3 bases from J, the junction kept 6 bases outside the gene matches. CDR3 in amino acids: CASSARDRYTGELFF. CDR3 sequence (DNA): TGTGCCAGCAGCGCCCGGGACAGGTACACCGGGGAGCTGTTTTTT.

In this sample, this clone turned up once. The rearrangement links TRBV27 to TRBJ2-5, with 8 bases matching TRBD1. The V gene end was trimmed by 1 base and the J gene end by 5 bases; junction bases not matched to a gene: 12. Germline loops: CDR1 MNHEY, CDR2 SMNVEV (reference sequence). The CDR3 has 17 residues. The CDR3 region is CASSLWGRTGRTETQYF. The CDR3 nucleotides read TGTGCCAGCAGTTTATGGGGACGGACAGGGAGGACGGAGACCCAGTACTTC.

The genes are TRBV29-1 and TRBJ2-5, with TRBD1 matching over 8 bases. Germline lookup yields CDR1 SQVTM and CDR2 ANQGSEA. After removal of 6 bases from V and 2 bases from J, the junction contained 5 bases not matched to a gene. This CDR3 is 13 amino acids long. The CDR3 reads CSVPGTGQETQYF. The CDR3, as DNA: TGCAGCGTCCCCGGGACAGGACAAGAGACCCAGTACTTC.

V is TRBV28 and J is TRBJ2-7; tentative D call: TRBD2 (7 bases). Germline CDR1 reads MDHEN; CDR2 reads SYDVKM. The CDR3 runs 16 residues. The V gene lost 3 bases and the J gene lost 0 bases, with 15 bases spanning the gap. CDR3 sequence: CASSFWGRGSSYEQYF. In DNA, the CDR3 is TGTGCCAGCAGTTTTTGGGGGAGGGGGAGCTCCTACGAGCAGTACTTC.

V gene TRBV4-1 combines with J gene TRBJ1-3; D not resolved. V lost 0 bases, J lost 0 bases, and 9 bases lay in between. The CDR3 totals 16 residues. Germline V gives CDR1 MGHRA, CDR2 YSYEKL. This CDR3 reads CASSQDSPSSGNTIYF. The CDR3 DNA is TGCGCCAGCAGCCAAGATTCCCCGAGCTCTGGAAACACCATATATTTT.

This chain links TRBV28 with TRBJ2-2; D gene uncertain. The V gene's germline CDR1 is MDHEN and CDR2 SYDVKM. The ends were cut back, 3 bases at V and 2 bases at J, with 7 bases in the middle. The CDR3 sequence is 14 residues long. The DNA for the CDR3 is TGTGCCAGCAGTTTGGAAACAAACACCGGGGAGCTGTTTTTT. Protein: CASSLETNTGELFF.

This sequence joins TRBV5-6 and TRBJ2-7; 7 bases are a match to TRBD1. Germline V gene lookup returns CDR1 SGHDT and CDR2 YYEEEE. The CDR3 is made up of 14 amino acids. J gave up 2 bases and V 6 bases, and 8 bases lay outside the gene matches. In DNA, the CDR3 is TGTGCCAGCATCCCGCGGACAGGAACCTACGAGCAGTACTTC. Protein product: CASIPRTGTYEQYF.

This clone showed up just a few times. The chain is built from TRBV30 and TRBJ2-5; 12 bases match TRBD2. With 0 bases clipped from V and 5 bases from J, the junction kept 13 bases outside the gene matches. Germline lookup yields CDR1 GTSNPN and CDR2 SVGIG (reference sequence). The CDR3 has 18 amino acids. CDR3 sequence (DNA): TGTGCCTGGAGTGTAGAATTCCGGCTAGCGGGAGGGTACGAGACCCAGTACTTC. Its translation: CAWSVEFRLAGGYETQYF.

The chain couples TRBV28 to TRBJ1-6; the D gene is possibly TRBD1 (6 bases). V was pared by 5 bases and J by 9 bases, with 8 bases between. Germline CDR1 is MDHEN and CDR2 is SYDVKM. This CDR3 has 12 residues. CDR3 coding DNA: TGTGCCAGCAGTACAGGGATTTCACCCCTCCACTTT. Its translation: CASSTGISPLHF.

The chain recombines TRBV19 with TRBJ1-4; D uncertain. Germline CDR1 and CDR2: LNHDA and SQIVND (reference sequence). Deletions cut 8 bases from V and 0 bases from J, with 10 bases between. The CDR3 totals 14 residues. The CDR3 region has the DNA TGTGCCAGTCGGACGGCAGCAACTAATGAAAAACTGTTTTTT. Translation gives CASRTAATNEKLFF.

This clone was counted a few times. The chain couples TRBV5-1 to TRBJ2-1; 8 bases are a match to TRBD2. This CDR3 region has 18 residues. Per germline, CDR1 SGHRS and CDR2 YFSETQ. V was pared by 0 bases and J by 0 bases, with 8 bases of the junction left unmatched. CDR3 region: CASSLGLAGLSSYNEQFF. The CDR3 DNA reads TGCGCCAGCAGCTTGGGCCTAGCGGGCTTGAGCTCCTACAATGAGCAGTTCTTC.

The chain couples TRBV9 to TRBJ1-6; tentative D call: TRBD1 (6 bases). The germline V gene has CDR1 SGDLS and CDR2 YYNGEE. This CDR3 contains 17 residues. V lost 2 bases, J lost 7 bases, and 19 bases lay in between. CDR3 residues: CASSVHRAPRWNSPLHF. For the CDR3, the DNA is TGTGCCAGCAGCGTTCACAGGGCCCCACGGTGGAATTCACCCCTCCACTTT. The whole variable domain, filled in from reference TRBV9 and TRBJ1-6, reads DSGVTQTPKHLITATGQRVTLRCSPRSGDLSVYWYQQSLDQGLQFLIQYYNGEERAKGNILERFSAQQFPDLHSELNLSSLELGDSALYFCASSVHRAPRWNSPLHFGNGTRLTVT.

This rearrangement joins TRBV5-3 to TRBJ2-7; TRBD2 matches 10 bases. TRBV5-3 is flagged as an ORF with uncertain function. CDR3 size: 18 residues. V trimming: 4 bases; J trimming: 5 bases; junction bases outside the gene matches: 18. This chain's CDR3 is CARSLLLGESGRDNEQYF. DNA for the CDR3: TGTGCCAGAAGCCTCTTATTGGGAGAAAGCGGGAGGGACAACGAGCAGTACTTC.

This rearrangement joins TRBV7-2 to TRBJ2-7; D gene uncertain. The CDR3 is 13 residues long. Germline-derived CDR1 and CDR2 are SGHTA and FQGNSA. Trimming took off 6 bases at V and 2 bases at J, with 11 bases between the two ends. In DNA, the CDR3 is TGTGCCAGCAGATCACCCAACACCTACGAGCAGTACTTC. Protein: CASRSPNTYEQYF.

The chain uses TRBV19 and TRBJ2-2; TRBD1 aligns across 7 bases. Germline V gene sequence: CDR1 LNHDA, CDR2 SQIVND (reference sequence). The CDR3 has 14 amino acids. With 3 bases clipped from V and 4 bases from J, the junction kept 2 bases outside the gene matches. CDR3 coding DNA: TGTGCCAGTAGTATTAAGGGGGCCACCGGGGAGCTGTTTTTT. It translates to CASSIKGATGELFF.

The CDR3, as DNA: TGTGCCAGCTCACCAAAGGCCAACACCGGGGAGACCCAGTACTTC. Translation: CASSPKANTGETQYF. J is TRBJ2-5 and V is TRBV18; no clear D gene. V lost 2 bases, J lost 5 bases, and 15 bases lay in between. This CDR3 has 15 amino acids. Germline assignment: CDR1 KGHSH and CDR2 LQKENI.

This rearrangement joins TRBV30 to TRBJ1-3; D is undetermined. The length of the CDR3 is 13 residues. CDR1 and CDR2 from the germline V gene are GTSNPN and SVGIG (reference sequence). The V end lost 3 bases, the J end lost 0 bases, and 6 bases lay between the germline ends. As DNA, the CDR3 is TGTGCCTGGAGACGGCACTCTGGAAACACCATATATTTT. It codes for CAWRRHSGNTIYF. The variable domain in full, with the rest retrieved from reference TRBV30 and TRBJ1-3, is SQTIHQWPATLVQPVGSPLSLECTVEGTSNPNLYWYRQAAGRGLQLLFYSVGIGQISSEVPQNLSASRPQDRQFILSSKKLLLSDSGFYLCAWRRHSGNTIYFGEGSWLTVV.

The V call is TRBV30, the J call TRBJ1-2; 11 bases fit TRBD1. Trimming at V came to 3 bases and at J to 4 bases, leaving 10 bases not matched to a gene. Germline V gene data show CDR1 as GTSNPN and CDR2 as SVGIG (reference sequence). The CDR3 runs to 16 residues. The DNA for the CDR3 is TGTGCCTGGAGGGAACGGACAGGGGGCCTTGGCTATGGCTACACCTTC. It is translated as CAWRERTGGLGYGYTF.

The chain combines TRBV7-2 with TRBJ2-3; possible D gene TRBD2, 6 bases. The germline V and J ends were trimmed by 8 bases and 2 bases, with 11 bases remaining between them. The CDR3 is 13 residues long. Germline lookup yields CDR1 SGHTA and CDR2 FQGNSA. DNA of the CDR3: TGTGCCAGCTGGGGGGAATACACAGATACGCAGTATTTT. As protein: CASWGEYTDTQYF.

This clone has only one observation. The rearrangement uses TRBV7-9 and TRBJ1-1; possible D gene TRBD1, 6 bases. Germline CDR1 reads SEHNR; CDR2 reads FQNEAQ (reference sequence). The CDR3 sequence is 13 residues long. V was shortened by 3 bases and J by 10 bases, with 15 bases between the two germline ends. The CDR3 loop reads CASSLGTQGGAFF. The CDR3 DNA sequence: TGTGCCAGCAGCTTGGGGACACAGGGTGGAGCTTTCTTT.

J is TRBJ2-2 and V is TRBV5-6; D is unresolved. The CDR3 covers 15 residues. Germline V CDR1 and CDR2: SGHDT, YYEEEE. Trimming cost V 4 bases and J 1 base, with 11 bases left between them. The CDR3 region has the DNA TGTGCCAGCAGCCCCCAAACCGTGAACACCGGGGAGCTGTTTTTT. Translating gives CASSPQTVNTGELFF.

This chain joins TRBV19 and TRBJ1-3; D might be TRBD1 (5 bases). The V gene's germline CDR1 is LNHDA and CDR2 SQIVND (reference sequence). Trimming stripped 5 bases from V and 2 bases from J, with 13 bases between. This CDR3 has 15 residues. The chain's CDR3 is CASSARGGTGNTIYF. CDR3 nucleotides: TGTGCCAGTAGTGCACGGGGGGGGACTGGAAACACCATATATTTT. The full variable domain, completed using reference TRBV19 and TRBJ1-3, is DGGITQSPKYLFRKEGQNVTLSCEQNLNHDAMYWYRQDPGQGLRLIYYSQIVNDFQKGDIAEGYSVSREKKESFPLTVTSAQKNPTAFYLCASSARGGTGNTIYFGEGSWLTVV.

The rearrangement links TRBV7-6 to TRBJ2-7, with D unclear. V was clipped by 11 bases and J by 2 bases, with 16 bases between them. CDR3 length: 13 amino acids. Germline V gives CDR1 SGHVS, CDR2 FNYEAQ. Here the CDR3 DNA reads TGTGCCCCTATCGGGCAGGAGACCTACGAGCAGTACTTC. Translating gives CAPIGQETYEQYF.

This chain links TRBV5-1 with TRBJ1-2, with a possible D match to TRBD1 (5 bases). The germline gives CDR1 SGHRS, CDR2 YFSETQ. Trimming left V 3 bases short and J 0 bases short, with 9 bases between. The CDR3 runs 14 residues. Here the CDR3 DNA reads TGCGCCAGCAGCTGGGGGACTCCTAACTATGGCTACACCTTC. This sequence encodes CASSWGTPNYGYTF.